A single sample gave rise to the 29 T cell receptor beta chains below, sequenced in a study of CD8+CD57+ T cells in acquired aplastic anemia. For sequencing, patients were chosen who had shown expansion of CD8+CD57+ cells by flow cytometry. Genomic DNA acted as the template from which TCR beta VDJ combination and CDR3 sequence profiling were carried out. TCRdb ran MiXCR on the reads and lists one entry per CDR3 protein. The repertoire consists of 150,000 to 200,000 distinct CDR3 sequences, with roughly 48% occurring once and the leading ten covering about 2.6%. What was sequenced was sorted CD4+, CD8+, or CD8+CD57+ T cells (not recorded which) from PBMCs. These receptor sequences come from a human donor with aplastic anemia.

The J gene is TRBJ1-4, the V gene TRBV5-1; D call uncertain. Germline V gene sequence: CDR1 SGHRS, CDR2 YFSETQ. V lost 7 bases and J 0 bases, leaving 10 bases between the germline ends. The CDR3 extends over 14 amino acids. The CDR3 reads CASRHTTTNEKLFF. The CDR3 DNA is TGCGCCAGCCGACACACGACAACTAATGAAAAACTGTTTTTT.

The chain combines TRBV7-6 with TRBJ2-1, with TRBD2 matching over 10 bases. CDR3 length: 15 amino acids. The V gene end was trimmed by 5 bases and the J gene end by 8 bases; junction bases not matched to a gene: 9. Germline-derived CDR1 and CDR2 are SGHVS and FNYEAQ. CDR3: CASSAVLAGRDEQFF. The CDR3 DNA follows: TGTGCCAGCAGCGCCGTACTAGCGGGAAGAGATGAGCAGTTCTTC.

J is TRBJ1-1 and V is TRBV19; D uncertain. This CDR3 contains 13 residues. Germline lookup yields CDR1 LNHDA and CDR2 SQIVND (reference sequence). The V end lost 5 bases, the J end lost 9 bases, and 16 bases lay between the germline ends. The CDR3 reads CASSSPRLEKAFF. In DNA form, the CDR3 reads TGTGCCAGTAGTTCCCCGCGGCTGGAGAAAGCTTTCTTT.

The gene calls are TRBV11-2 and TRBJ1-6; possible D gene TRBD1, 6 bases. CDR3 size: 13 residues. Germline V gives CDR1 SGHAT, CDR2 FQNNGV. Trimming removed 3 bases from V and 8 bases from J, with 8 bases in between. In DNA, the CDR3 is TGTGCCAGCAGCTTCAAGGGGGATTCACCCCTCCACTTT. Encoded protein: CASSFKGDSPLHF.

In its sample, this clonotype was seen a few times. The chain uses TRBV7-8 and TRBJ2-7, with D uncertain. Trimming removed 9 bases from V and 2 bases from J, with 14 bases in between. The germline gives CDR1 SGHVS, CDR2 FQNEAQ. CDR3 length: 13 residues. CDR3 sequence (DNA): TGTGCCAGTGCTTGGGGTAATACCTACGAGCAGTACTTC. As protein: CASAWGNTYEQYF.

This clonotype was seen only once. One junction end does not reproduce the germline sequence, and a read error may be involved. The V call is TRBV2, the J call TRBJ2-7, with 7 bases identical to TRBD2. Germline V gene lookup returns CDR1 SNHLY and CDR2 FYNNEI. CDR3 length: 16 amino acids. CDR3 nucleotides: TGTGCCGGCAGTGGATCTCTAGCGGTACTTTCCTACGAGCAGTACTTC. It codes for CAGSGSLAVLSYEQYF.

This clonotype was seen at least ten times. The chain links TRBV5-1 to TRBJ1-1, with D possibly TRBD1 on 5 matching bases. Germline lookup yields CDR1 SGHRS and CDR2 YFSETQ. Trimming pared 0 bases from V and 5 bases from J, leaving 8 bases between. This CDR3 region has 13 residues. The CDR3 sequence is CASSLDQGTEAFF. CDR3 coding DNA: TGCGCCAGCAGCTTGGATCAGGGAACTGAAGCTTTCTTT.

The rearrangement uses TRBV24-1 and TRBJ1-5; D is ambiguous. Germline V lookup: CDR1 KGHDR, CDR2 SFDVKD. Between the trimmed V and J ends, which lost 4 bases and 2 bases, there was a span of 8 bases. The CDR3 extends over 14 amino acids. As DNA, the CDR3 is TGTGCCACCAGTGAGGGCCGGGGCAATCAGCCCCAGCATTTT. The encoded protein is CATSEGRGNQPQHF.

In its sample, this clonotype was seen many times. The V gene is TRBV11-2, the J gene TRBJ2-3; 7 nucleotides line up with TRBD2. V was clipped by 7 bases and J by 2 bases; unmatched bases: 21. The CDR3 extends over 19 amino acids. Germline V lookup: CDR1 SGHAT, CDR2 FQNNGV. The CDR3 bases are TGTGCCAGCACCACGGAAGCGGGGCGGTCCCTATCTTTCACAGATACGCAGTATTTT. Translation: CASTTEAGRSLSFTDTQYF.

This clonotype was counted a few times. The chain combines TRBV30 with TRBJ2-7; 10 bases line up with TRBD2. CDR1 is GTSNPN, CDR2 SVGIG, per germline (reference sequence). The CDR3 totals 13 residues. With 4 bases clipped from V and 7 bases from J, the junction kept 7 bases outside the gene matches. The CDR3 sequence is CAWNPQLAGEQYF. Here the CDR3 DNA reads TGTGCCTGGAATCCTCAACTAGCGGGAGAGCAGTACTTC.

This clonotype has ten or more counts. V usage is TRBV15 and J usage is TRBJ2-7; D call uncertain. The ends were cut back, 1 base at V and 1 base at J, with 11 bases in the middle. The germline V gene has CDR1 LNHNV and CDR2 YYDKDF (reference sequence). The CDR3 is made up of 15 amino acids. The CDR3 region has the DNA TGTGCCACCAGCAGAGGCGGAGAGCAATCCTACGAGCAGTACTTC. Protein product: CATSRGGEQSYEQYF.

The table lists this clonotype with a few counts. Mismatch with germline at one junction end may stem from a read error. The gene calls are TRBV29-1 and TRBJ2-1, with 10 bases fitting TRBD2. This CDR3 spans 15 amino acids. CDR1 and CDR2 (germline): SQVTM, ANQGSEA. The CDR3: CSVEERGGSNNEQFF. The DNA of the CDR3 is TGCAGCGTTGAGGAGCGGGGGGGTAGTAACAATGAGCAATTCTTC.

The chain is built from TRBV7-8 and TRBJ2-1; 10 positions match TRBD1. V was clipped by 1 base and J by 9 bases; unmatched bases: 6. This CDR3 is built from 15 residues. The V gene's germline CDR1 is SGHVS and CDR2 FQNEAQ. CDR3: CASSLGGQGVREQFF. CDR3 in DNA: TGTGCCAGCAGCTTAGGCGGACAGGGGGTACGTGAGCAGTTCTTC.

A few counts support this clonotype. A much more abundant neighbour one base away suggests this may be a read error. The chain carries TRBV7-3 and TRBJ2-2, with unresolved D. Per germline, CDR1 SGHTA and CDR2 FQGTGA. The CDR3 consists of 15 residues. CDR3 bases: TGTGTCAGCAGCTCCCTTGGCTCGAACACCGGGGAGCTGTTTTTT. Its translation: CVSSSLGSNTGELFF.

The chain couples TRBV11-2 to TRBJ2-3; D possibly corresponds to TRBD2 (7 bases). The CDR3 runs 15 residues. Germline V lookup: CDR1 SGHAT, CDR2 FQNNGV. The V end lost 3 bases, the J end lost 4 bases, and 14 bases lay between the germline ends. The CDR3 protein is CASSFLAGAPDTQYF. Written as DNA, the CDR3 is TGTGCCAGCAGCTTTCTGGCGGGGGCCCCAGATACGCAGTATTTT.

The V call is TRBV7-9, the J call TRBJ2-3, with TRBD2 identical over 9 bases. V was pared by 3 bases and J by 9 bases, with 7 bases of the junction left unmatched. CDR1 is SEHNR, CDR2 FQNEAQ, per germline (reference sequence). This CDR3 comprises 14 residues. This CDR3 is CASSFGSGSGTQYF. The CDR3 DNA follows: TGTGCCAGCAGCTTTGGTAGCGGGAGTGGGACGCAGTATTTT.

This chain joins TRBV4-2 and TRBJ2-5, with a weak D call TRBD2 (5 bases). The CDR3 consists of 17 residues. The germline gives CDR1 LGHNA, CDR2 YNFKEQ. V was clipped by 4 bases and J by 1 base, with 19 bases between them. In DNA, the CDR3 is TGTGCCAGCAGCCTTGGGCTAGCATTTGAGGGCCAAGAGACCCAGTACTTC. This gives the protein CASSLGLAFEGQETQYF.

The chain uses TRBV7-9 and TRBJ2-3; D is unresolved. The V gene's germline CDR1 is SEHNR and CDR2 FQNEAQ (reference sequence). Trimming took off 5 bases at V and 2 bases at J, with 11 bases between the two ends. CDR3 length equals 14 residues. CDR3 nucleotides: TGTGCCAGCAGCCCCCCTGGTAACACAGATACGCAGTATTTT. Translated, it gives CASSPPGNTDTQYF. Complete variable domain (other parts from reference TRBV7-9 and TRBJ2-3): DTGVSQNPRHKITKRGQNVTFRCDPISEHNRLYWYRQTLGQGPEFLTYFQNEAQLEKSRLLSDRFSAERPKGSFSTLEIQRTEQGDSAMYLCASSPPGNTDTQYFGPGTRLTVL.

The genes are TRBV11-3 and TRBJ2-7; D is possibly TRBD1 (6 bases). With 3 bases removed from V and 4 bases from J, the gap between germline ends came to 10 bases. CDR3 length: 13 residues. CDR1 SGHNT and CDR2 YENEEA come from the germline V gene. CDR3 loop: CASSFGTLYEQYF. In DNA form, the CDR3 reads TGTGCCAGCAGCTTCGGGACACTTTACGAGCAGTACTTC.

The sample holds one count of this clonotype. The rearrangement joins TRBV7-3 to TRBJ1-1; D is ambiguous. From germline, CDR1 is SGHTA and CDR2 FQGTGA. The CDR3 loop spans 15 amino acids. With 2 bases removed from V and 1 base from J, the gap between germline ends came to 11 bases. The DNA of the CDR3 is TGTGCCAGCAGCTTAGTGAGGGCCACGAACACTGAAGCTTTCTTT. It translates to CASSLVRATNTEAFF.

This clonotype was seen once. The rearrangement joins TRBV2 to TRBJ2-1; TRBD2 might be the D (5 bases). The CDR3 runs 14 residues. V was cut by 8 bases and J by 7 bases, with 18 bases left in between. The germline V gene encodes CDR1 SNHLY and CDR2 FYNNEI. CDR3: CASSPQLVSNEQFF. The CDR3 region has the DNA TGTGCCAGCTCACCTCAACTAGTCTCGAATGAGCAGTTCTTC.

Many counts were recorded for this clonotype. V is TRBV5-4 and J is TRBJ2-7; 7 nucleotides match TRBD1. The CDR3 has 16 residues. J was trimmed by 4 bases and V by 4 bases; bases with no gene match: 14. Per the germline V gene, CDR1 is SGHNT and CDR2 is YYREEE (reference sequence). CDR3 sequence (DNA): TGTGCCAGCAGCACGAGGACAGGAGCTTCCTTTTACGAGCAGTACTTC. Translation: CASSTRTGASFYEQYF.

The chain links TRBV2 to TRBJ2-2, with 7 bases fitting TRBD1. Germline values: CDR1 SNHLY, CDR2 FYNNEI. The CDR3 is 20 amino acids. Trimming cost V 3 bases and J 5 bases; bases outside gene matches: 21. This chain's CDR3 is CASSERGWGQTFRKTGELFF. The CDR3 DNA sequence: TGTGCCAGCAGTGAGAGGGGGTGGGGACAGACATTTCGGAAGACCGGGGAGCTGTTTTTT.

This clonotype was recorded once. The J gene is TRBJ1-1, the V gene TRBV6-1; D might be TRBD1 (5 bases). The V gene's germline CDR1 is MNHNS and CDR2 SASEGT. The CDR3 length is 15 residues. V was trimmed by 8 bases and J by 1 base, leaving 17 bases between them. The DNA of the CDR3 is TGTGCCAGCTCCCTCCAGGGACCCCCGAACACTGAAGCTTTCTTT. Amino acid sequence: CASSLQGPPNTEAFF.

This clonotype was counted ten times or more. The chain carries TRBV5-4 and TRBJ2-7, with 13 bases matching TRBD2. In germline, CDR1 is SGHNT, CDR2 YYREEE (reference sequence). The CDR3 loop spans 14 amino acids. Germline trimming cut 5 bases from V and 6 bases from J; bases unmatched to any gene: 5. The CDR3 sequence: CASRGTSGTREQYF. CDR3 bases: TGTGCCAGCAGAGGGACTAGCGGGACTCGCGAGCAGTACTTC.

This clonotype was counted ten times or more. Mismatch with germline at one junction end may stem from a read error. The gene calls are TRBV20-1 and TRBJ1-2; 10 positions match TRBD1. The germline CDR1 and CDR2 sequences are DFQATT and SNEGSKA (reference sequence). The CDR3 is 14 amino acids. CDR3 region: CSALVRDRGDGYTF. CDR3 DNA: TGCAGTGCGCTGGTTCGGGACAGGGGTGACGGCTACACCTTT.

This clonotype came up once. This clone may be a read error of a much larger clone one base away. The V and J genes are TRBV7-6 and TRBJ2-2; 8 nucleotides agree with TRBD2. CDR3 length: 19 residues. The germline V gene encodes CDR1 SGHVS and CDR2 FNYEAQ. The CDR3 reads CASSHRGGAMYANTGGLFF. The DNA of the CDR3 is TGTGCCAGCAGCCACCGGGGGGGGGCGATGTACGCGAACACCGGGGGGCTGTTTTTT.

Regarding this clonotype: One junction end does not reproduce the germline sequence, and a read error may be involved. The chain carries TRBV11-2 and TRBJ1-5, with 7 bases matching TRBD1. The CDR3 has 17 amino acids. Germline loops: CDR1 SGHAT, CDR2 FQNNGV. This CDR3 is CASSLVGTAYSSQPQHF. The CDR3 coding sequence is TGTGCCAGCAGCTTAGTCGGGACAGCATATAGCAGTCAGCCCCAGCATTTT.

The chain uses TRBV25-1 and TRBJ2-1; a weak D match, TRBD2 (6 bases). V lost 10 bases and J 4 bases, leaving 14 bases between the germline ends. Germline V gives CDR1 MGHDK, CDR2 SYGVNS. The CDR3 is 13 residues long. The CDR3 DNA follows: TGTGCCACGGGAGACGGAATTTACAATGAGCAGTTCTTC. As protein: CATGDGIYNEQFF. Filled out from reference TRBV25-1 and TRBJ2-1, the complete variable domain reads EADIYQTPRYLVIGTGKKITLECSQTMGHDKMYWYQQDPGMELHLIHYSYGVNSTEKGDLSSESTVSRIRTEHFPLTLESARPSHTSQYLCATGDGIYNEQFFGPGTRLTVL.